What follows are 3 T cell receptor beta chains derived from one specimen sequenced in a study of patients and donors after allogeneic stem cell transplantation. TCRdb processed the RT-PCR reads anew with MiXCR; each CDR3 protein has one entry. The table lists 800,000 to 1,000,000 distinct CDR3 sequences, approximately 18% of them singletons, with 5% to 6.5% in the top ten. The sequenced sample consisted of blood, either unsorted or a sorted T cell fraction (not recorded which). These TCRs come from a human donor who was either an allogeneic HSCT recipient or a stem cell or donor lymphocyte infusion donor (not recorded which). It is not recorded whose cells these are; they may come from a transplant donor.

The chain uses TRBV7-8 and TRBJ2-3; 9 bases fit TRBD2. The CDR3 totals 17 residues. Losses at the gene ends were 1 base for V and 2 bases for J; bases not matched to a gene: 7. The germline gives CDR1 SGHVS, CDR2 FQNEAQ. CDR3 loop: CASSLDAAGGITDTQYF. CDR3 nucleotides: TGTGCCAGCAGCTTAGATGCAGCGGGGGGCATCACAGATACGCAGTATTTT.

As for this clonotype: The junction departs from the called germline gene at one end, perhaps through a read error. The chain combines TRBV4-2 with TRBJ2-1; D is possibly TRBD1 (6 bases). Per the germline V gene, CDR1 is LGHNA and CDR2 is YNFKEQ. The CDR3 loop spans 16 amino acids. In DNA form, the CDR3 reads TGTGCCACCAGCCAAGAGTTGCAGGGGCTACATCATGAGCAGTTCTTC. Its translation is CATSQELQGLHHEQFF.

This rearrangement joins TRBV30 to TRBJ1-3; D is undetermined. CDR3 length: 12 residues. Germline loops: CDR1 GTSNPN, CDR2 SVGIG (reference sequence). Between the trimmed V and J ends, which lost 0 bases and 4 bases, there was a span of 4 bases. The CDR3 nucleotides read TGTGCCTGGAGTGTATGGGGAAACACCATATATTTT. It encodes CAWSVWGNTIYF.